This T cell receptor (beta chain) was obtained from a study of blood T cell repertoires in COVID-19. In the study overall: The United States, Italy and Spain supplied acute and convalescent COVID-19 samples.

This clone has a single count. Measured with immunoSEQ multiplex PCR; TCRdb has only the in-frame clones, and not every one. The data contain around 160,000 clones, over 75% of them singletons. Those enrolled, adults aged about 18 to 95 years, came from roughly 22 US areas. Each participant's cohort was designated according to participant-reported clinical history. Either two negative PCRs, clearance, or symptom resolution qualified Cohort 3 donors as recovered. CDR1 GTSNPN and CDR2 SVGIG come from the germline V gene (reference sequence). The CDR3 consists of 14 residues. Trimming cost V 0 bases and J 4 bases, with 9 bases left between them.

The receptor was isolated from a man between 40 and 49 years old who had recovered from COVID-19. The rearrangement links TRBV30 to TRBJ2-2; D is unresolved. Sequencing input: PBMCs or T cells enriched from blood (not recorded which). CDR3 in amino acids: CAWSVRRATGELFF. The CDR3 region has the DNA TGTGCCTGGAGTGTACGTAGAGCCACCGGGGAGCTGTTTTTT.